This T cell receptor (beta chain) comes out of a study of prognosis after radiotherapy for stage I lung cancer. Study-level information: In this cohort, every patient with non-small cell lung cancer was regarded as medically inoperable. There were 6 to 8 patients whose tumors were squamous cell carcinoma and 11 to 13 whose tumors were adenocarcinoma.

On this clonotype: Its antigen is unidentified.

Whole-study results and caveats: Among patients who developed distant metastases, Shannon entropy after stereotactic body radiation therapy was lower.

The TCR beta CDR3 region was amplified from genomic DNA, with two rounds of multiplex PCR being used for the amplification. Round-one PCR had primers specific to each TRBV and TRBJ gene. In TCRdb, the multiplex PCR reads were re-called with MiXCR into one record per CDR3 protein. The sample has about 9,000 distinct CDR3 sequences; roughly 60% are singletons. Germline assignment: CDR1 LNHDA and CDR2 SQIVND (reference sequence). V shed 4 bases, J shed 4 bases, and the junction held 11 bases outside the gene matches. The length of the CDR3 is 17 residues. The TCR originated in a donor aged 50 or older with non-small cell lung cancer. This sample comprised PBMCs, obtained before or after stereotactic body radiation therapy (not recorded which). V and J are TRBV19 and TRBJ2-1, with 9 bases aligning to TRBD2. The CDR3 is CASSTQGVLAGYNEQFF. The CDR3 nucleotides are TGTGCCAGTAGTACCCAAGGGGTACTAGCGGGTTACAATGAGCAGTTCTTC.